The 13 T cell receptor beta chains listed next were all sequenced from one sample in a study of technical replicates of blood from a handful of donors. Repertoires were generated with immunoSEQ multiplex PCR, while TCRdb's copy carries only in-frame clones and drops some. The table shows tens of thousands of clones, with about 91% occurring only once. Sequenced: T cells isolated from PBMCs. The receptors shown here come from a human donor in good health. Some clones in this sample may be carry-over from other donors' samples.

The chain uses TRBV10-3 and TRBJ2-1; 12 bases fit TRBD1. The trim removed 4 bases at V and 8 bases at J, leaving 12 bases unmatched. Germline V lookup: CDR1 ENHRY, CDR2 SYGVKD. This CDR3 region has 17 residues. The CDR3 spells CAISAAGTGGARDEQFF. The CDR3 nucleotides are TGTGCCATCAGTGCCGCCGGGACAGGGGGCGCGAGGGATGAGCAGTTCTTC.

The chain employs TRBV28 and TRBJ1-4, with D possibly being TRBD1 (6 bases). V was cut by 5 bases and J by 8 bases, with 15 bases left in between. The CDR3 is 14 residues long. CDR1 MDHEN and CDR2 SYDVKM come from the germline V gene. The chain's CDR3 is CASSGRGDREKLFF. Written as DNA, the CDR3 is TGTGCCAGCAGTGGGAGGGGGGATAGGGAAAAACTGTTTTTT.

The chain couples TRBV7-7 to TRBJ2-1; 13 bases are shared with TRBD2. CDR3 size: 16 residues. V shed 5 bases and J 6 bases; nucleotides not matched to a gene: 7. Germline V gene data show CDR1 as SSHAT and CDR2 as FNYEAQ (reference sequence). The CDR3 DNA sequence: TGTGCCAGCAGCAAATGGACTAGCGGGAGTCCCAATGAGCAGTTCTTC. This codes for CASSKWTSGSPNEQFF.

This clone was seen just once. The chain joins TRBV30 to TRBJ2-7; 11 nucleotides agree with TRBD2. From germline, CDR1 is GTSNPN and CDR2 SVGIG (reference sequence). The CDR3 extends over 14 amino acids. The V and J ends lost 0 bases and 7 bases, in that order; junction bases with no gene match: 5. This CDR3 is CAWSVSLAGVEQYF. The CDR3 DNA is TGTGCCTGGAGTGTATCACTAGCGGGAGTAGAGCAGTACTTC.

This clone was counted between two and nine times. The chain links TRBV7-9 to TRBJ1-4; TRBD1 matches at 7 bases. This CDR3 is built from 15 residues. CDR1 SEHNR and CDR2 FQNEAQ come from the germline V gene (reference sequence). With 5 bases clipped from V and 0 bases from J, the junction kept 3 bases outside the gene matches. The CDR3 protein is CASSLGTATNEKLFF. CDR3 DNA: TGTGCCAGCAGCCTGGGGACAGCAACTAATGAAAAACTGTTTTTT.

J is TRBJ2-7 and V is TRBV19; TRBD2 might be the D (5 bases). This CDR3 has 13 amino acids. V lost 1 base and J lost 4, with 8 bases in between. Per germline, CDR1 LNHDA and CDR2 SQIVND (reference sequence). CDR3 DNA: TGTGCCAGTAGTATAGTGTCGGGATACGAGCAGTACTTC. Translating it yields CASSIVSGYEQYF.

This clone was observed a handful of times. The chain carries TRBV7-2 and TRBJ1-1; no firm D call. V lost 8 bases and J lost 0, with 16 bases in between. Germline CDR1 and CDR2: SGHTA and FQGNSA. The CDR3 has 15 amino acids. CDR3 residues: CASLWAAPMNTEAFF. The CDR3 DNA is TGTGCCAGCCTCTGGGCCGCCCCCATGAACACTGAAGCTTTCTTT.

The V gene is TRBV28, the J gene TRBJ1-4; 11 bases fit TRBD1. Germline trimming cut 2 bases from V and 10 bases from J; bases unmatched to any gene: 6. The germline V gene has CDR1 MDHEN and CDR2 SYDVKM. CDR3 size: 15 residues. Here the CDR3 DNA reads TGTGCCAGCAGTTTACCCAGGACAGGGGGCGGAAAACTGTTTTTT. Encoded protein: CASSLPRTGGGKLFF.

The chain has TRBV2 and TRBJ2-1, with D possibly TRBD1 on 5 matching bases. This CDR3 has 15 residues. Germline V gene data show CDR1 as SNHLY and CDR2 as FYNNEI. V was pared by 6 bases and J by 2 bases, with 14 bases between. CDR3 in DNA: TGTGCCAGCAGGATAGGGGTGGGCACCTACAATGAGCAGTTCTTC. Translating gives CASRIGVGTYNEQFF.

The J gene is TRBJ2-3, the V gene TRBV27; D is unresolved. The germline V gene has CDR1 MNHEY and CDR2 SMNVEV (reference sequence). The CDR3 loop spans 16 amino acids. V lost 2 bases, J lost 4 bases, and 16 bases lay in between. The CDR3 DNA is TGTGCCAGCAGTTTAGCTTCCGTCAGGCCAGCAGATACGCAGTATTTT. This sequence encodes CASSLASVRPADTQYF.

This clone was seen once. The chain joins TRBV7-2 to TRBJ1-4; D might be TRBD1 (5 bases). The V and J ends lost 5 bases and 0 bases respectively, with 16 bases between them. This CDR3 has 17 residues. Germline CDR1 SGHTA, CDR2 FQGNSA. CDR3: CASSPVRQGATNEKLFF. Here the CDR3 DNA reads TGTGCCAGCAGCCCAGTTAGGCAGGGTGCAACTAATGAAAAACTGTTTTTT.

V is TRBV28 and J is TRBJ1-2, with D possibly being TRBD1 (6 bases). Germline V CDR1 and CDR2: MDHEN, SYDVKM. This CDR3 region has 13 residues. V lost 3 bases and J lost 5, with 10 bases in between. The CDR3 DNA follows: TGTGCCAGCAGTTTTACACAGGGATATGGCTACACCTTC. It codes for CASSFTQGYGYTF.

This clone appeared a single time. The chain combines TRBV14 with TRBJ2-3, with 9 bases aligning to TRBD2. Unmatched junction bases numbered 6, after V lost 1 base and J lost 7 bases. The V gene's germline CDR1 is SGHDN and CDR2 FVKESK. The CDR3 sequence is 15 residues long. CDR3: CASSQVAGVSHTQYF. The CDR3 region has the DNA TGTGCCAGCAGCCAAGTAGCGGGAGTAAGTCATACGCAGTATTTT. Drawing the rest from reference TRBV14 and TRBJ2-3, the complete variable domain is EAGVTQFPSHSVIEKGQTVTLRCDPISGHDNLYWYRRVMGKEIKFLLHFVKESKQDESGMPNNRFLAERTGGTYSTLKVQPAELEDSGVYFCASSQVAGVSHTQYFGPGTRLTVL.